The 27 T cell receptor beta chains presented below share a single source sample, sequenced in a study of blood T cells in healthy people across ages. It was with a sample-barcoded 5' primer and a J-beta primer mix that a second PCR of about 7 to 12 cycles was run. Each CDR3 protein gets one entry after TCRdb re-called the 5' RACE reads with MiXCR. The top ten hold 13% of the sample, which has 800,000 to 1,000,000 distinct CDR3 sequences, around 46% seen once. The sequencing sample was made of blood. These receptors were collected from a young man in good health.

This clonotype has just a few counts. The chain joins TRBV28 to TRBJ2-4; 9 bases are a match to TRBD2. In germline, CDR1 is MDHEN, CDR2 SYDVKM. J lost 5 bases, V lost 4 bases, and 3 bases had no gene match. This CDR3 is 14 amino acids long. The DNA of the CDR3 is TGTGCCAGCAGTTCTCCTAGCGGGGAAAACATTCAGTACTTC. Its protein is CASSSPSGENIQYF.

The CDR3 spells CASSSQRRVNEQFF. The DNA of the CDR3 is TGTGCCAGCAGCTCCCAAAGGCGGGTTAATGAGCAGTTCTTC. The chain carries TRBV7-9 and TRBJ2-1, with a possible D match to TRBD2 (5 bases). Germline V gene sequence: CDR1 SEHNR, CDR2 FQNEAQ (reference sequence). The CDR3 contains 14 residues. V lost 4 bases to trimming and J lost 7 bases, with 14 bases between them.

This chain links TRBV5-1 with TRBJ1-1, with TRBD1 as a possible D gene (6 bases). Germline V CDR1 and CDR2: SGHRS, YFSETQ. V was cut by 7 bases and J by 0 bases, with 13 bases left in between. The CDR3 runs 14 residues. The CDR3 protein is CASFAGGMNTEAFF. CDR3 DNA sequence: TGCGCCAGCTTTGCTGGGGGCATGAACACTGAAGCTTTCTTT. Using reference TRBV5-1 and TRBJ1-1 for the parts outside the CDR3, the full variable domain is KAGVTQTPRYLIKTRGQQVTLSCSPISGHRSVSWYQQTPGQGLQFLFEYFSETQRNKGNFPGRFSGRQFSNSRSEMNVSTLELGDSALYLCASFAGGMNTEAFFGQGTRLTVV.

V gene TRBV7-3 combines with J gene TRBJ2-1; D is possibly TRBD1 (5 bases). Germline-derived CDR1 and CDR2 are SGHTA and FQGTGA. This CDR3 region has 15 residues. V gave up 5 bases and J gave up 5 bases, with 16 bases separating them. The CDR3 nucleotides are TGTGCCAGCAGCCCAAGACAGAGTAAGGACAATGAGCAGTTCTTC. Encoded protein: CASSPRQSKDNEQFF.

Ten or more counts support this clonotype. This sequence joins TRBV2 and TRBJ2-3; either TRBD1 or TRBD2 may supply D (6 bases each). Looked up from germline, CDR1 is SNHLY and CDR2 is FYNNEI. Trimming stripped 4 bases from V and 8 bases from J, with 13 bases between. The CDR3 has 13 residues. CDR3 sequence reads: CASSAGDNLTQYF. The CDR3 nucleotides are TGTGCCAGCAGTGCGGGGGACAACCTTACGCAGTATTTT.

The chain couples TRBV24-1 to TRBJ2-1; tentatively, D is TRBD1 (6 bases). The CDR3 consists of 13 residues. V lost 9 bases, J lost 6 bases, and 14 bases lay in between. The V gene's germline CDR1 is KGHDR and CDR2 SFDVKD. CDR3 region: CATEGDNRNEQFF. The CDR3 bases are TGTGCCACCGAGGGGGATAACCGCAATGAGCAGTTCTTC.

The chain carries TRBV6-2 or TRBV6-3 and TRBJ2-3; tentative D call: TRBD2 (6 bases). CDR3 length: 14 amino acids. Trimming removed 11 bases from V and 8 bases from J, with 23 bases in between. Germline lookup yields CDR1 MNHEY and CDR2 SVGEGT. The CDR3 is CACDKDGGGITQYF. The CDR3 DNA follows: TGTGCCTGTGACAAAGACGGGGGTGGAATTACGCAGTATTTT.

The genes are TRBV6-5 and TRBJ2-7, with 7 bases lining up with TRBD2. CDR3 size: 12 residues. With 10 bases clipped from V and 5 bases from J, the junction kept 8 bases outside the gene matches. From germline, CDR1 is MNHEY and CDR2 SVGAGI. The CDR3 DNA reads as TGTGCCACCCACGGGGGGTTCGACGAGCAGTACTTC. Residues: CATHGGFDEQYF.

The chain is built from TRBV20-1 and TRBJ2-3, with 9 bases identical to TRBD2. The V segment lost 1 base and the J segment 1 base; nucleotides outside the gene matches: 3. The CDR3 is 15 residues long. From germline, CDR1 is DFQATT and CDR2 SNEGSKA (reference sequence). The CDR3, as DNA: TGCAGTGCTAGAGTGGCTAGCGGGGGCACAGATACGCAGTATTTT. Translating gives CSARVASGGTDTQYF.

V and J are TRBV20-1 and TRBJ1-6, with 10 bases that match TRBD1. CDR1 DFQATT and CDR2 SNEGSKA come from the germline V gene (reference sequence). The trim removed 3 bases at V and 6 bases at J, leaving 5 bases unmatched. The CDR3 runs 15 residues. The CDR3 DNA follows: TGCAGTGCTAGGCAAGACAGGGGGCCTAATTCACCCCTCCACTTT. It is translated as CSARQDRGPNSPLHF.

This clonotype was observed a single time. V gene TRBV28 combines with J gene TRBJ2-5; weak D call: TRBD2 (5 bases). This CDR3 is 13 amino acids long. V lost 9 bases and J 3 bases, leaving 14 bases between the germline ends. Germline V lookup: CDR1 MDHEN, CDR2 SYDVKM. The CDR3 nucleotides are TGTGCCAGTAAACGGGGTGCGGAAGAGACCCAGTACTTC. It translates to CASKRGAEETQYF.

This chain links TRBV2 with TRBJ1-1, with D possibly being TRBD1 (5 bases). The V gene lost 6 bases and the J gene lost 5 bases, with 7 bases spanning the gap. From germline, CDR1 is SNHLY and CDR2 FYNNEI. The CDR3 runs 11 residues. CDR3 region: CASRRQTEAFF. As DNA, the CDR3 is TGTGCCAGCAGAAGACAGACTGAAGCTTTCTTT. The variable domain in full, completed from reference TRBV2 and TRBJ1-1, reads EPEVTQTPSHQVTQMGQEVILRCVPISNHLYFYWYRQILGQKVEFLVSFYNNEISEKSEIFDDQFSVERPDGSNFTLKIRSTKLEDSAMYFCASRRQTEAFFGQGTRLTVV.

The chain has TRBV11-2 and TRBJ1-4; D gene unclear. The CDR3 contains 14 residues. Trimming took 5 bases from V and 4 from J, leaving 11 bases between them. Germline loops: CDR1 SGHAT, CDR2 FQNNGV. The CDR3 spells CASSLWGYNEKLFF. The CDR3 region has the DNA TGTGCCAGCAGCCTCTGGGGATATAATGAAAAACTGTTTTTT.

This clonotype was observed once. The chain uses TRBV6-2 or TRBV6-3 and TRBJ1-1; D gene uncertain. CDR1 MNHEY and CDR2 SVGEGT come from the germline V gene. The CDR3 contains 14 residues. The V gene lost 5 bases and the J gene lost 0 bases, with 10 bases spanning the gap. The CDR3 sequence: CASSGRSMNTEAFF. CDR3 nucleotides: TGTGCCAGCAGTGGCAGATCAATGAACACTGAAGCTTTCTTT.

The rearrangement uses TRBV4-1 and TRBJ2-7; 7 bases line up with TRBD1. Trimming took 3 bases from V and 1 from J; bases not matched to a gene: 3. Germline V CDR1 and CDR2: MGHRA, YSYEKL. The CDR3 spans 14 residues. CDR3 bases: TGCGCCAGCAGCCATATGGACAGGTCCTACGAGCAGTACTTC. Protein product: CASSHMDRSYEQYF.

This clonotype has more than one count but fewer than ten. This chain links TRBV2 with TRBJ1-5, with no clear D. Germline V gene lookup returns CDR1 SNHLY and CDR2 FYNNEI. This CDR3 contains 14 residues. V dropped 3 bases and J dropped 0 bases, with 6 bases sitting between them. The CDR3: CASSEDHSNQPQHF. The CDR3 coding sequence is TGTGCCAGCAGTGAGGACCATAGCAATCAGCCCCAGCATTTT.

The chain combines TRBV6-2 or TRBV6-3 with TRBJ2-5; 10 bases align to TRBD2. The CDR3 is made up of 17 amino acids. Germline values: CDR1 MNHEY, CDR2 SVGEGT. The junction had 20 bases not matched to a gene; V was cut back by 5 bases and J by 11 bases. The CDR3 region is CASSHGLAGGLNSLQYF. The DNA for the CDR3 is TGTGCCAGCAGTCACGGGTTAGCGGGGGGCCTCAATAGTCTTCAGTACTTC.

This clonotype was detected only a few times. The chain recombines TRBV6-1 with TRBJ2-5; TRBD1 matches at 9 bases. Germline-derived CDR1 and CDR2 are MNHNS and SASEGT. This CDR3 is built from 15 residues. Losses at the gene ends were 6 bases for V and 4 bases for J; bases not matched to a gene: 9. CDR3 residues: CASRQTGGFRETQYF. The CDR3 region has the DNA TGTGCCAGCAGGCAGACAGGGGGGTTTCGAGAGACCCAGTACTTC.

The V gene is TRBV4-2, the J gene TRBJ2-7; possible D gene TRBD1, 5 bases. Germline lookup yields CDR1 LGHNA and CDR2 YNFKEQ. CDR3 size: 14 residues. The V gene lost 0 bases and the J gene lost 3 bases, with 9 bases spanning the gap. The CDR3 bases are TGTGCCAGCAGCCAAGAGAGCAGGGACTACGAGCAGTACTTC. It codes for CASSQESRDYEQYF.

The rearrangement links TRBV20-1 to TRBJ1-1, with D possibly being TRBD1 (5 bases). This CDR3 has 14 residues. With 3 bases removed from V and 0 bases from J, the gap between germline ends came to 11 bases. Germline lookup yields CDR1 DFQATT and CDR2 SNEGSKA (reference sequence). The CDR3 bases are TGCAGTGCTAGGGGCAACAGGCTGAACACTGAAGCTTTCTTT. Its protein is CSARGNRLNTEAFF.

The V gene is TRBV6-2 or TRBV6-3, the J gene TRBJ2-7; 8 bases agree with TRBD2. V gave up 2 bases and J gave up 6 bases; unmatched junction bases: 6. The CDR3 extends over 14 amino acids. The germline V gene encodes CDR1 MNHEY and CDR2 SVGEGT. CDR3 DNA sequence: TGTGCCAGCAGTTACACGGCGGGGGGACCCGAGCAGTACTTC. It translates to CASSYTAGGPEQYF.

The chain links TRBV4-3 to TRBJ1-2; no firm D call. The CDR3 runs 12 residues. V lost 3 bases and J 6 bases, leaving 8 bases between the germline ends. The V gene's germline CDR1 is LGHNA and CDR2 YSLEER. The CDR3 is CASSQAQDGYTF. CDR3 in DNA: TGCGCCAGCAGCCAGGCACAAGATGGCTACACCTTC.

This chain joins TRBV30 and TRBJ2-6; D is unresolved. Germline CDR1 and CDR2: GTSNPN and SVGIG (reference sequence). The CDR3 is 15 amino acids. Trimming removed 1 base from V and 3 bases from J, with 10 bases in between. The CDR3 here is CAWSAPYLGANVLTF. DNA of the CDR3: TGTGCCTGGAGTGCCCCCTACCTTGGGGCCAACGTCCTGACTTTC.

The chain combines TRBV10-3 with TRBJ2-1; D is ambiguous. Germline CDR1 is ENHRY and CDR2 is SYGVKD. This CDR3 has 14 residues. Trimming pared 0 bases from V and 9 bases from J, leaving 12 bases between. Here the CDR3 reads CAISESEGVSEQFF. Here the CDR3 DNA reads TGTGCCATCAGTGAGTCGGAAGGAGTTTCTGAGCAGTTCTTC.

This clonotype was detected once. The J gene is TRBJ2-7, the V gene TRBV18; 7 nucleotides align to TRBD1. Germline V CDR1 and CDR2: KGHSH, LQKENI. V lost 6 bases and J lost 2; bases outside the gene matches: 13. This CDR3 is 16 amino acids long. CDR3 loop: CASSLNRDSTAYEQYF. The CDR3 nucleotides are TGTGCCAGCTCCCTTAACAGGGACAGCACAGCCTACGAGCAGTACTTC.

The genes are TRBV7-2 and TRBJ2-1; the match to TRBD2 covers 7 bases. After removal of 5 bases from V and 7 bases from J, the junction contained 8 bases not matched to a gene. The CDR3 is made up of 14 amino acids. Germline CDR1 is SGHTA and CDR2 is FQGNSA. This CDR3 is CASSREWGGNEQFF. The CDR3 DNA is TGTGCCAGCAGCCGAGAATGGGGAGGGAATGAGCAGTTCTTC.

The chain has TRBV7-2 and TRBJ2-1; tentatively, D is TRBD1 or TRBD2 (6 bases each). The CDR3 covers 17 residues. Germline V gives CDR1 SGHTA, CDR2 FQGNSA. Trimming shortened V by 0 bases and J by 0 bases, and 12 bases separated the two germline ends. CDR3: CASSLAGGGYSYNEQFF. CDR3 bases: TGTGCCAGCAGCTTAGCAGGAGGGGGGTACTCCTACAATGAGCAGTTCTTC.